The source of this TCR beta chain is a study of blood T cell repertoires in COVID-19 (dated by TCRdb to 2018 to 2020). Describing the broader study: The collaborator samples originated in the United States, Italy and Spain and spanned the acute and convalescent phases of COVID-19. The dataset comprised deeply sampled blood TCRbeta repertoires from subjects exposed to, actively infected with, or recovered from COVID-19. Where available, HLA class I and class II types were taken from metadata supplied by the sample provider and were not determined by assay-based typing. The repertoires were released in a freely available public database meant as a resource for research on the immune response to SARS-CoV-2. The material from the prospective study consisted of cDNA or gDNA derived from T cells, B-cell-depleted T cells, or PBMCs. The samples were drawn from two sources: the first 160 participants of the ongoing ImmuneRACE study, and over 950 subjects contributed by 6 global collaborators. A de-identified subject ID, COVID-19 status, age in years and sex were almost always included in the sample metadata.

One collaborating source in Seattle enrolled patients while the patients were actively infected and followed the patients over time throughout the course of disease. Whole blood was collected in K2EDTA tubes by collaborating institutions according to the institutions' own protocols. Collaborator samples were shipped for TCRbeta analysis as frozen whole blood, isolated PBMCs, or DNA extracted from either sample type. About this clone: Its recognized antigen is unknown. No base quality information exists; no much larger clone differs at one position.

Results the study describes overall, beyond this receptor: Clinical and demographic metadata were provided uncurated, with the amount varying by source and participant.

The immunoSEQ Assay, a bias-controlled multiplex PCR, was used to amplify TCRbeta CDR3 regions from genomic DNA. The original methods were these. Nucleated cell counts per sample were estimated from amplification of reference gene primers within the assay. To quantify the absolute abundance of each unique TCRbeta CDR3 rearrangement, sequence reads were collapsed and filtered. For each sample, productive Simpson clonality was calculated by taking the square root of Simpson's diversity index across productive rearrangements. TCRdb stores this immuneACCESS table with in-frame sequences only. Part of the clones is absent; in the studies checked, under half of the shortfall reflects unresolved V genes, and no reason is known for the rest. From that table come the V and J calls and clone size; the DNA was used to work out D and trimming. Recorded for this sample are under 200,000 clones; approximately 87% of them occurred a single time. The leading ten clones occupy 10% to 11% of the sample.

As encoded in the germline V gene, CDR1 is MNHEY while CDR2 is SVGEGT. V ends up 5 bases short and J 6 bases short, with an unmatched junction base count of 8. Inclusive of the bounding cysteine and phenylalanine, the CDR3 is 17 residues long. Only the CDR3 part of the read is kept: 51 bases, read in frame from the first base. This clonotype was sampled from a woman aged 60-75 years with COVID-19, enrolled during active disease. The rearranged segments are TRBV6-2 or TRBV6-3 and TRBJ2-4; TRBD2 agrees with 15 junctional bases. The source material was peripheral blood. The CDR3 protein sequence reads: CASSNGLAGGPRNIQYF. The nucleotides read TGTGCCAGCAGTAACGGACTAGCGGGAGGGCCGAGAAACATTCAGTACTTC.